This is a list of T cell receptor beta chains from one sample in a study of blood T cell repertoires in COVID-19. Profiled with immunoSEQ multiplex PCR; TCRdb holds only in-frame clones, not every one. The table lists 200,000 to 250,000 clones, roughly 80% of them singletons. What was sequenced was PBMCs or T cells enriched from blood (not recorded which). The receptors were gathered from a woman aged 40 to 49 with acute COVID-19. Both conserved end residues are part of each CDR3. Each record gives: clone size, V gene, D gene, J gene, CDR3 protein, CDR3 DNA. D genes are given only for firm matches. Clone size is shown for a subset of rows, as once, few, many or a class of expanded clone.

.	TRBV9	TRBD1	TRBJ1-2	CASSPWDRDYGYTF	TGTGCCAGCAGCCCTTGGGACAGGGACTATGGCTACACCTTC
few	TRBV13	TRBD1	TRBJ2-7	CASSRRTLQGEDYEQYF	TGTGCCAGCAGCCGTAGAACCCTACAGGGGGAGGACTACGAGCAGTACTTC
.	TRBV2	.	TRBJ2-2	CAQEGGGAGELFF	TGTGCCCAAGAGGGGGGAGGGGCCGGGGAGCTGTTTTTT
.	TRBV5-5	.	TRBJ1-5	CASSPTVGNQPQHF	TGTGCCAGCAGCCCGACAGTAGGCAATCAGCCCCAGCATTTT
.	TRBV27	TRBD1	TRBJ1-5	CASSSGQGVGPQHF	TGTGCCAGCAGTTCCGGACAGGGAGTAGGGCCCCAGCATTTT
.	TRBV6-2/TRBV6-3	.	TRBJ2-1	CASSYFGQVRNNEQFF	TGTGCCAGCAGTTACTTCGGACAAGTTAGGAACAATGAGCAGTTCTTC
few	TRBV5-8	TRBD1	TRBJ2-3	CASSHGPGTGSSTDTQYF	TGTGCCAGCAGCCATGGCCCCGGGACAGGGTCGAGCACAGATACGCAGTATTTT
once	TRBV28	.	TRBJ1-1	CASKPVVGGTEAFF	TGTGCCAGCAAGCCGGTAGTAGGGGGCACTGAAGCTTTCTTT
.	TRBV5-4	.	TRBJ1-6	CASGSFGYSPLHF	TGTGCTTCGGGGTCCTTTGGTTATTCACCCCTCCACTTT
.	TRBV19	TRBD1	TRBJ1-4	CASKTGSATNEKLFF	TGTGCCAGTAAGACAGGGAGTGCAACTAATGAAAAACTGTTTTTT
few	TRBV5-6	.	TRBJ1-4	CASSPSSGEKLFF	TGTGCCAGCAGCCCAAGTTCAGGTGAAAAACTGTTTTTT
once	TRBV5-6	TRBD1	TRBJ1-3	CASTQGTGRNTIYF	TGTGCCAGCACCCAGGGGACAGGACGAAACACCATATATTTT
.	TRBV6-2/TRBV6-3	TRBD1	TRBJ2-1	CASSFKPRGTLYNEQFF	TGTGCCAGCAGCTTTAAACCCAGGGGGACCTTATACAATGAGCAGTTCTTC
.	TRBV28	.	TRBJ1-5	CASSFNRQPQHF	TGTGCCAGCAGTTTCAACCGGCAGCCCCAGCATTTT
.	TRBV7-8	.	TRBJ2-5	CASSKRALQETQYF	TGTGCCAGCAGCAAGAGGGCCCTTCAAGAGACCCAGTACTTC
.	TRBV28	.	TRBJ2-1	CASTLIGGYNEQFF	TGTGCCAGCACCCTGATCGGAGGTTACAATGAGCAGTTCTTC
.	TRBV6-5	.	TRBJ1-1	CASSRTVNTEAFF	TGTGCCAGCAGCCGGACAGTGAACACTGAAGCTTTCTTT
.	TRBV5-4	.	TRBJ2-1	CASSAGHTNEQFF	TGTGCCAGCAGCGCGGGTCATACGAATGAGCAGTTCTTC
.	TRBV9	.	TRBJ2-3	CASSPLSTDTQYF	TGTGCCAGCAGCCCCCTCAGCACAGATACGCAGTATTTT
.	TRBV27	.	TRBJ1-5	CASSSQNNQPQHF	TGTGCCAGCAGTTCACAGAATAATCAGCCCCAGCATTTT
once	TRBV7-2	TRBD1	TRBJ2-7	CASSLAWAGGEQYF	TGTGCCAGCAGCTTAGCGTGGGCAGGGGGCGAGCAGTACTTC
.	TRBV21-1	.	TRBJ2-7	CASSTPTQGAPYEQYF	TGTGCCAGCAGCACCCCAACCCAGGGGGCACCCTACGAGCAGTACTTC
.	TRBV2	TRBD1	TRBJ1-2	CASSVQGIVYGYTF	TGTGCCAGCAGTGTACAGGGGATAGTCTATGGCTACACCTTC
.	TRBV11-2	.	TRBJ1-6	CASSLASRTNSPLHF	TGTGCCAGCAGCTTAGCATCTCGGACAAATTCACCCCTCCACTTT
few	TRBV6-5	TRBD2	TRBJ2-3	CASSYSTSGRLHTQYF	TGTGCCAGCAGTTACTCGACAAGCGGGAGGCTTCATACGCAGTATTTT
.	TRBV5-1	.	TRBJ1-4	CASSPGGTANEKLFF	TGCGCCAGCAGCCCCGGCGGGACGGCTAATGAAAAACTGTTTTTT
.	TRBV12-5	.	TRBJ2-3	CASGTGHRTDTQYF	TGTGCTAGTGGTACGGGACATCGCACAGATACGCAGTATTTT
.	TRBV28	TRBD1	TRBJ2-7	CASSLSGTGPYF	TGTGCCAGCAGTTTATCCGGGACAGGGCCGTACTTC
once	TRBV28	TRBD2	TRBJ2-5	CASTTWTSGDQGEETQYF	TGTGCCAGCACCACTTGGACTAGCGGGGACCAAGGAGAGGAGACCCAGTACTTC
.	TRBV6-5	TRBD1	TRBJ1-5	CASSPGGYSNQPQHF	TGTGCCAGCAGTCCAGGGGGCTATAGCAATCAGCCCCAGCATTTT
once	TRBV30	.	TRBJ2-3	CAWKDQGSTDTQYF	TGTGCCTGGAAAGATCAGGGGAGCACAGATACGCAGTATTTT
.	TRBV6-2/TRBV6-3	TRBD1	TRBJ1-5	CASSYDPGQGNWQPQHF	TGTGCCAGCAGTTACGACCCGGGACAGGGCAACTGGCAGCCCCAGCATTTT
once	TRBV6-5	.	TRBJ2-7	CASSKTHGYYEQYF	TGTGCCAGCAGTAAGACTCACGGGTACTACGAGCAGTACTTC
.	TRBV5-8	.	TRBJ2-1	CASSADRINEQFF	TGTGCCAGCAGCGCGGACAGAATCAATGAGCAGTTCTTC
.	TRBV4-1	.	TRBJ2-7	CASSQAPGYEQYF	TGCGCCAGCAGCCAAGCCCCAGGGTACGAGCAGTACTTC
.	TRBV19	.	TRBJ2-7	CASSSTLAYEQYF	TGTGCCAGTAGTTCAACCCTCGCGTACGAGCAGTACTTC
.	TRBV7-9	TRBD1	TRBJ1-6	CASSSRGQGNSPLHF	TGTGCCAGCAGCTCCCGAGGACAGGGTAATTCACCCCTCCACTTT
.	TRBV30	.	TRBJ1-6	CAWKYGNSPLHF	TGTGCCTGGAAGTACGGGAATTCACCCCTCCACTTT
.	TRBV24-1	TRBD2	TRBJ2-2	CATSDFPLGLGNTGELFF	TGTGCCACCAGTGACTTCCCCTTGGGACTAGGGAACACCGGGGAGCTGTTTTTT
.	TRBV3-1/TRBV3-2	.	TRBJ1-1	CASTLSDILNTEAFF	TGTGCCAGCACCCTATCGGACATACTGAACACTGAAGCTTTCTTT
.	TRBV7-3	.	TRBJ2-3	CASSEPGDTDTQYF	TGTGCCAGCAGCGAGCCGGGAGACACAGATACGCAGTATTTT
.	TRBV18	TRBD1	TRBJ2-1	CASSPRGPGYNEQFF	TGTGCCAGCTCACCTAGGGGGCCCGGCTACAATGAGCAGTTCTTC
.	TRBV6-2/TRBV6-3	TRBD1	TRBJ1-6	CASSYSRGQGGSPLHF	TGTGCCAGCAGTTACTCGAGGGGACAGGGAGGTTCACCCCTCCACTTT
.	TRBV27	.	TRBJ1-4	CASSLSPVTNEKLFF	TGTGCCAGCAGTTTGTCTCCTGTAACTAATGAAAAACTGTTTTTT
.	TRBV6-1	TRBD1	TRBJ1-1	CASSEALGQGHTEAFF	TGTGCCAGCAGTGAAGCGCTGGGACAGGGGCACACTGAAGCTTTCTTT
.	TRBV6-5	TRBD2	TRBJ2-1	CASSYASGGGNNEQFF	TGTGCCAGCAGTTACGCTAGCGGGGGGGGGAACAATGAGCAGTTCTTC
.	TRBV12-3/TRBV12-4	TRBD1	TRBJ1-2	CASSTGTDYGYTF	TGTGCCAGCAGTACCGGGACAGACTATGGCTACACCTTC
.	TRBV5-8	TRBD1	TRBJ1-6	CASSLAQGARNSPLHF	TGTGCCAGCAGCTTGGCACAGGGGGCTCGGAATTCACCCCTCCACTTT
.	TRBV2	.	TRBJ1-4	CASSSSGALEKLFF	TGTGCCAGCAGTTCCTCAGGGGCCCTCGAAAAACTGTTTTTT
.	TRBV4-2	.	TRBJ1-1	CASSPRGGGQNTEAFF	TGTGCCAGCAGCCCCCGAGGGGGGGGCCAAAACACTGAAGCTTTCTTT
.	TRBV15	.	TRBJ1-3	CATSREIQTLGNTIYF	TGTGCCACCAGCAGAGAAATACAGACACTTGGAAACACCATATATTTT
once	TRBV7-9	.	TRBJ1-2	CASSLGSQGPLTYGYTF	TGTGCCAGCAGCTTAGGTTCCCAGGGCCCTCTTACCTATGGCTACACCTTC
.	TRBV24-1	.	TRBJ2-5	CATSDSLETQYF	TGTGCCACCAGTGATTCATTGGAGACCCAGTACTTC
few	TRBV5-4	.	TRBJ1-2	CASSTYRAGYTF	TGTGCCAGCAGCACCTACAGGGCTGGCTACACCTTC
.	TRBV6-4	.	TRBJ2-3	CASSDRGLTDTQYF	TGTGCCAGCAGTGACCGGGGACTCACAGATACGCAGTATTTT
once	TRBV6-5	.	TRBJ1-1	CASSNLIGSTEAFF	TGTGCCAGCAGTAACTTGATCGGGAGCACTGAAGCTTTCTTT
.	TRBV6-5	TRBD1	TRBJ2-7	CASRERTGSYEQYF	TGTGCCAGCAGGGAGAGGACAGGGAGTTACGAGCAGTACTTC
.	TRBV10-2	TRBD2	TRBJ2-1	CASQISGSSYNEQFF	TGCGCCAGCCAAATTAGCGGGAGCTCCTACAATGAGCAGTTCTTC
.	TRBV9	.	TRBJ2-1	CASSDQGNWGEQFF	TGTGCCAGCAGCGACCAGGGGAACTGGGGTGAGCAGTTCTTC